This T cell receptor beta chain was profiled in a study of T cell repertoires in cytomegalovirus infection. Study results and caveats: CMV carriers with the relevant HLA were identified by cumulative public TCR beta family frequency. The study found HLA-C-restricted CMV-specific TCR beta clonotypes dominating the ex vivo response.

TCRdb itself ran the reads through MiXCR, one entry per CDR3 protein. The sample includes some 560,000 distinct CDR3 sequences, around two fifths of them seen just once. This clonotype was seen a few times. Its specificity is unknown. V was clipped by 2 bases and J by 4 bases, with 9 bases between them. CDR1 is DFQATT, CDR2 SNEGSKA, per germline (reference sequence). CDR3 length equals 13 residues. This sequence was found in a human donor in good health (CMV status not recorded). Some clones in this sample may be carry-over from other donors' samples. Material: cultured PBMCs, obtained from culture after CMV antigen stimulation. This chain links TRBV20-1 with TRBJ2-1; tentative D call: TRBD2 (6 bases). CDR3 amino acids: CSARTSSYNEQFF. As DNA, the CDR3 is TGCAGTGCTAGAACTAGCTCTTACAATGAGCAGTTCTTC.